This record concerns one T cell receptor (beta chain) sequence. The antigen is unknown. As the CDR3 is not closed by the conserved phenylalanine or tryptophan, this likely results from a read error. The limits of the CDR3 on the DNA are not certain, so only TCRdb's listed CDR3 is given. This entry is derived from a study of a mutant IDH1 vaccine in newly diagnosed glioma. Measured with immunoSEQ multiplex PCR; TCRdb has only the in-frame clones, and not every one. Here the sample spans 34,000 or so clones, roughly three quarters being singletons. The CDR3 length is 11 residues, termini included. Germline CDR1 DFQATT, CDR2 SNEGSKA (reference sequence). Time point denoted: week 11, during vaccination. It was 300 ug of mutant IDH1 20-mer peptide that made up each vaccine dose, given with topical imiquimod.

The sample here was PBMCs, taken from a glioma patient whose treatment included an IDH1 peptide vaccine. The rearrangement uses TRBV20-1 and TRBJ1-5. This receptor was obtained from a young man with glioma. CDR3 amino acids: CSARDQVRVSV.